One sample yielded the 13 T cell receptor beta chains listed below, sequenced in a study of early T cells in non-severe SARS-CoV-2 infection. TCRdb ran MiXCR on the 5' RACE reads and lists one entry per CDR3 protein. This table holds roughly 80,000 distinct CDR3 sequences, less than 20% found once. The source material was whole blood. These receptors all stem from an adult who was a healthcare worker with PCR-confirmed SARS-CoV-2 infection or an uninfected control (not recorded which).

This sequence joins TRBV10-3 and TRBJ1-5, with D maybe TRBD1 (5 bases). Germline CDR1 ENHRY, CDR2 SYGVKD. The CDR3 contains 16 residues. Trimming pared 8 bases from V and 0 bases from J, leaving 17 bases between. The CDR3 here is CAIGARGGSSNQPQHF. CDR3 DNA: TGTGCCATCGGGGCTAGGGGAGGATCTAGCAATCAGCCCCAGCATTTT.

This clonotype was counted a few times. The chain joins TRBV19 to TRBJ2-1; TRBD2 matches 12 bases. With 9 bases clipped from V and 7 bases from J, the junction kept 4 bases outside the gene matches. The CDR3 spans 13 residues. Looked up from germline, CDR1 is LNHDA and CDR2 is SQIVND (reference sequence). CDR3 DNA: TGTGCCAGCAGAACTAGCGGGAGGAATGAGCAGTTCTTC. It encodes CASRTSGRNEQFF.

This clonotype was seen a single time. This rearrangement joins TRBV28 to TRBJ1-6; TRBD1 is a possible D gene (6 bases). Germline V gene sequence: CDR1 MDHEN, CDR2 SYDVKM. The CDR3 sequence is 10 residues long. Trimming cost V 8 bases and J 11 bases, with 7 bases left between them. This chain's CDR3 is CASGQPPLHF. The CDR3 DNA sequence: TGTGCCAGCGGACAGCCACCCCTCCACTTT.

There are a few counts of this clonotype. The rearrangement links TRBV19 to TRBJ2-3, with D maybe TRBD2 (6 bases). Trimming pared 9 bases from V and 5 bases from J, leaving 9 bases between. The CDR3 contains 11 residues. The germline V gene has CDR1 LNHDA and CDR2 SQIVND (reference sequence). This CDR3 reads CASRLGDTQYF. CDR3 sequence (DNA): TGTGCCAGCCGACTAGGAGATACGCAGTATTTT.

CDR3 protein: CASSLPGQSYGYTF. The DNA of the CDR3 is TGTGCCAGCTCACTACCGGGACAGAGCTATGGCTACACCTTC. The chain uses TRBV18 and TRBJ1-2; 7 nucleotides match TRBD1. Germline V gene sequence: CDR1 KGHSH, CDR2 LQKENI. This CDR3 comprises 14 residues. V lost 4 bases to trimming and J lost 4 bases; unmatched junction nucleotides: 6.

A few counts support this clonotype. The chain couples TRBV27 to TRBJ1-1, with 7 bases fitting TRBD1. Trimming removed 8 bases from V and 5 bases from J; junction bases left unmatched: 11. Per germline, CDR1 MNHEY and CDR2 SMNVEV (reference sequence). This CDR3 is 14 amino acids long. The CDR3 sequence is CASRQGDSGTEAFF. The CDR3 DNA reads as TGTGCCAGCCGGCAGGGGGATTCAGGAACTGAAGCTTTCTTT.

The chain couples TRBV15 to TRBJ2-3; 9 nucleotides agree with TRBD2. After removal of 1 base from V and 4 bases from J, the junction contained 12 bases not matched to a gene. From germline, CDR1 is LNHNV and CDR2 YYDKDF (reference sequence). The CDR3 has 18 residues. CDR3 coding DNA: TGTGCCACCAGCAGAGGAGGGAGGCGGGGGGGCGGAGCAGATACGCAGTATTTT. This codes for CATSRGGRRGGGADTQYF.

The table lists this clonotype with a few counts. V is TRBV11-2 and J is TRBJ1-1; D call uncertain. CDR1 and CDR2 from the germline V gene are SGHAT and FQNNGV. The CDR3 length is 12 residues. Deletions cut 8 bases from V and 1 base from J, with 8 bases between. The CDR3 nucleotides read TGTGCCAGCTTCTCAGGGAACACTGAAGCTTTCTTT. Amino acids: CASFSGNTEAFF. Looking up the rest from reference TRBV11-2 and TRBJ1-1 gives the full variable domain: EAGVAQSPRYKIIEKRQSVAFWCNPISGHATLYWYQQILGQGPKLLIQFQNNGVVDDSQLPKDRFSAERLKGVDSTLKIQPAKLEDSAVYLCASFSGNTEAFFGQGTRLTVV.

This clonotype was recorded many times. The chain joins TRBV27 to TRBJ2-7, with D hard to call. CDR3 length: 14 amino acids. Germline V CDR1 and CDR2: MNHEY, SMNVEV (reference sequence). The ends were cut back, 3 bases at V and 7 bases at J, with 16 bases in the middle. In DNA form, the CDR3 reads TGTGCCAGCAGTTTTTCTGAAACCCTACGAGAGCAGTACTTC. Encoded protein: CASSFSETLREQYF.

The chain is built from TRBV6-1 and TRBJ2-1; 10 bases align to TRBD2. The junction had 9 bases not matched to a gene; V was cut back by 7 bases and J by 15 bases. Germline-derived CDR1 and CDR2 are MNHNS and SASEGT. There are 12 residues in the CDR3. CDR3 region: CASTPGLAAPFF. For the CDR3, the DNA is TGTGCCAGCACTCCCGGACTAGCGGCGCCGTTCTTC.

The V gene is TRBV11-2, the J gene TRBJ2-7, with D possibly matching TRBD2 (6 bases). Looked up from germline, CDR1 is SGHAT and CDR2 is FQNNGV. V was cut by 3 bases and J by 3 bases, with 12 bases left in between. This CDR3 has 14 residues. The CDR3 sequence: CASSFIAAYYEQYF. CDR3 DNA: TGTGCCAGCAGCTTTATAGCGGCCTACTACGAGCAGTACTTC.

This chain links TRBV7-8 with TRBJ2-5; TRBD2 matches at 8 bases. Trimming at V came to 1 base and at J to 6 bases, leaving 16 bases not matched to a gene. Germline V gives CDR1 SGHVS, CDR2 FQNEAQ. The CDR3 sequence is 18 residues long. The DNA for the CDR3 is TGTGCCAGCAGCTTAGGGCGTCCGCGGGAGGTAGTACTAAAGACCCAGTACTTC. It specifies CASSLGRPREVVLKTQYF.

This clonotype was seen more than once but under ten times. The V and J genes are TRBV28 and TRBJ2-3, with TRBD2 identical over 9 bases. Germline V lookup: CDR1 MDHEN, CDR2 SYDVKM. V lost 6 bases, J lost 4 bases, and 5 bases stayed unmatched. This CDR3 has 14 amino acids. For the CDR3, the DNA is TGTGCCAGCAGATCTAGCGGGGTCCCAGATACGCAGTATTTT. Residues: CASRSSGVPDTQYF.